In this sample, the clone carrying this T cell receptor (beta chain) turned up many times. From the PCR reads, TCRdb called clonotypes with MiXCR, one entry per CDR3 protein. This repertoire shows about 330,000 distinct CDR3 sequences, 24% found once; its top ten account for around 0.74%. This record comes from a study of molecular identifiers for immune sequencing clone quantification. The overall study: In replicates, RNA taken from approximately 22,000 or 94,000 naive CD8 cells was divided five ways, and four portions underwent sequencing.

V was pared by 3 bases and J by 1 base, with 10 bases between. Germline assignment: CDR1 MNHNY and CDR2 SVGAGI (reference sequence). The length of the CDR3 is 15 residues. Input material: naive CD8+ T cells from blood, with Jurkat cell RNA spiked in. Indicated subset: FACS-sorted CD8+CD4-CCR7+CD45RA+ naive T cells. V usage is TRBV6-6 and J usage is TRBJ1-3; no definite D call. This TCR was sampled from a human donor in good health. Some libraries in this study had Jurkat cell RNA spiked in. The CDR3 DNA reads TGTGCCAGCAGTTATATCGGCCGGTCTGGAAACACCATATATTTT. Protein: CASSYIGRSGNTIYF.